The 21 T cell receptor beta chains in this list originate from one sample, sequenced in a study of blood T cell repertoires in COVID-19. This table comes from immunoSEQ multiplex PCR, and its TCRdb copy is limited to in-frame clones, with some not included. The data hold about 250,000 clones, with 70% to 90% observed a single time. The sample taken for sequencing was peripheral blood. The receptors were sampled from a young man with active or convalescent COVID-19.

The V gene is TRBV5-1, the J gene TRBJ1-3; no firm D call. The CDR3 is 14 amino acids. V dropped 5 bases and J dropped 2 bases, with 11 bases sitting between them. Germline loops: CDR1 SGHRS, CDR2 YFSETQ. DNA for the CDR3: TGCGCCAGCAGGCCGGGTGGTGCTGGAAACACCATATATTTT. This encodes CASRPGGAGNTIYF.

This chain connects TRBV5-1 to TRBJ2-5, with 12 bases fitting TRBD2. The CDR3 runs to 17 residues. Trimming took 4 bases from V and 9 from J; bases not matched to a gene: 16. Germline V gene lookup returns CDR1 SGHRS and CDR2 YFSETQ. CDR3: CASSAKRLAGDHVAQYF. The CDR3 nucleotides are TGCGCCAGCAGCGCGAAGAGACTAGCGGGGGACCATGTGGCCCAGTACTTC.

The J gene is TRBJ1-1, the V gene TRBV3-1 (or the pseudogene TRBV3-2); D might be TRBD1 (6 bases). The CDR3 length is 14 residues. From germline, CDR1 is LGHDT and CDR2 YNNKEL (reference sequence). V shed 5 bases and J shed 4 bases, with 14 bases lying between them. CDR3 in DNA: TGTGCCAGCAGCATACAGGGTGGCGGCACTGAAGCTTTCTTT. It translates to CASSIQGGGTEAFF.

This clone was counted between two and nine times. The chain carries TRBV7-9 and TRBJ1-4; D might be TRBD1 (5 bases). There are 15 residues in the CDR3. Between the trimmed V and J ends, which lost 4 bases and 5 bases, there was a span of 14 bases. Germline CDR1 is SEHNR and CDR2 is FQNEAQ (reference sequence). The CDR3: CASSSRIGGNEKLFF. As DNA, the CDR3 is TGTGCCAGCAGCTCCCGGATCGGGGGGAATGAAAAACTGTTTTTT. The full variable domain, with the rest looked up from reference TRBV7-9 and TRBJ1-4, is DTGVSQNPRHKITKRGQNVTFRCDPISEHNRLYWYRQTLGQGPEFLTYFQNEAQLEKSRLLSDRFSAERPKGSFSTLEIQRTEQGDSAMYLCASSSRIGGNEKLFFGSGTQLSVL.

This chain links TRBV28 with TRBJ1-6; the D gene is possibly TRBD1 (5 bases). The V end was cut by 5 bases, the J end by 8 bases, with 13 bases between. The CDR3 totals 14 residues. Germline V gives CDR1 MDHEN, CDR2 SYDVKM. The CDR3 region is CASSRRSRDSPLHF. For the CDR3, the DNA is TGTGCCAGCAGTCGAAGATCCAGGGATTCACCCCTCCACTTT.

CDR3 residues: CASRRVDRGTIQYF. CDR3 nucleotide sequence: TGTGCCAGCAGACGGGTGGACAGGGGAACAATTCAGTACTTC. The chain uses TRBV28 and TRBJ2-4, with 9 bases aligning to TRBD1. The germline CDR1 and CDR2 sequences are MDHEN and SYDVKM. After removal of 6 bases from V and 10 bases from J, the junction contained 10 bases not matched to a gene. The CDR3 is 14 residues long.

CDR3 region: CASSVGSEQGKNQPQHF. CDR3 coding DNA: TGTGCCAGCAGCGTAGGAAGTGAACAGGGTAAGAATCAGCCCCAGCATTTT. The chain is built from TRBV9 and TRBJ1-5, with TRBD1 as a possible D gene (6 bases). V lost 0 bases, J lost 4 bases, and 17 bases lay in between. Germline loops: CDR1 SGDLS, CDR2 YYNGEE. This CDR3 spans 17 amino acids.

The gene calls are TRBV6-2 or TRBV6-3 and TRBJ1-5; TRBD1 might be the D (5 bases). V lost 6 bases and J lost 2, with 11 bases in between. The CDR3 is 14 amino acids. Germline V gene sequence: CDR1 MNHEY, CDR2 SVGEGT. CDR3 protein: CASSTTGGNQPQHF. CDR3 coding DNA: TGTGCCAGCAGCACCACAGGCGGCAATCAGCCCCAGCATTTT.

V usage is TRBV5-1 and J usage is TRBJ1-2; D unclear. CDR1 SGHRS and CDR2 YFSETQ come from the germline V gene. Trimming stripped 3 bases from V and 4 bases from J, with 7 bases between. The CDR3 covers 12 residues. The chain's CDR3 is CASSYSTYGYTF. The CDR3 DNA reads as TGCGCCAGCAGCTACAGTACCTATGGCTACACCTTC.

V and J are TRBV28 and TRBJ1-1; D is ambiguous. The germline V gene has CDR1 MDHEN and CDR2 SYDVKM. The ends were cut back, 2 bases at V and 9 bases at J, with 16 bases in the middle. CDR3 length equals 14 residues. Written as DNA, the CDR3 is TGTGCCAGCAGTTTAAATATGGAAACGGGGAAAGCTTTCTTT. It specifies CASSLNMETGKAFF.

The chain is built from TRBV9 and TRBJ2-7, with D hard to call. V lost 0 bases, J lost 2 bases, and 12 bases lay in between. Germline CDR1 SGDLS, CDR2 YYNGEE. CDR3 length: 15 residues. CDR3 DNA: TGTGCCAGCAGCGTAGGGCCAATTAAGACCTACGAGCAGTACTTC. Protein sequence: CASSVGPIKTYEQYF.

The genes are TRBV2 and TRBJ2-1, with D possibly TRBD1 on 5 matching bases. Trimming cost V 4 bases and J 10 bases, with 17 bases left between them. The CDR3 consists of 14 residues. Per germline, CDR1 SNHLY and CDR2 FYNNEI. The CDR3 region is CASSGRALGEEQFF. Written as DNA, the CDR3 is TGTGCCAGCAGTGGCAGGGCGTTAGGAGAGGAGCAGTTCTTC.

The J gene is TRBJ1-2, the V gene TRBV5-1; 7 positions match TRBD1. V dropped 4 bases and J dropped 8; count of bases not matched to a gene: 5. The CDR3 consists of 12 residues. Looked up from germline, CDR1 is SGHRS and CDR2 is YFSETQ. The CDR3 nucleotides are TGCGCCAGCAGCCCTGGGACAGAGGGCTACACCTTC. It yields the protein CASSPGTEGYTF.

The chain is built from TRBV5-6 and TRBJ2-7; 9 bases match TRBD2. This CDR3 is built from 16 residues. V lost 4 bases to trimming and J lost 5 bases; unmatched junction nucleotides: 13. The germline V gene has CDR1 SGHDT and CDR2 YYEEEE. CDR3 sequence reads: CASSVLISGSVDEQYF. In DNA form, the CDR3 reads TGTGCCAGCAGCGTACTAATTAGCGGGAGCGTCGACGAGCAGTACTTC.

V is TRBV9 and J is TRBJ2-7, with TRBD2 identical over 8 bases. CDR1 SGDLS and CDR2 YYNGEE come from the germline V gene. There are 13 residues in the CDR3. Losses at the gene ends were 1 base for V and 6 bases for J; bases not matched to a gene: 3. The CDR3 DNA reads TGTGCCAGCAGCGTAAGCGCGGGAGGCGAGCAGTACTTC. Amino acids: CASSVSAGGEQYF.

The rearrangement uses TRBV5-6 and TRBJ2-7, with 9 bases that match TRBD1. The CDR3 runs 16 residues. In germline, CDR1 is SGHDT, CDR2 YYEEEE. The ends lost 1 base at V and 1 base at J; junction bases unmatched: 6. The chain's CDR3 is CASSLYLGTGSYEQYF. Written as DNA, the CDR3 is TGTGCCAGCAGCTTGTATCTTGGGACAGGGTCCTACGAGCAGTACTTC. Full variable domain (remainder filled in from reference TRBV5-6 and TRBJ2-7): DAGVTQSPTHLIKTRGQQVTLRCSPKSGHDTVSWYQQALGQGPQFIFQYYEEEERQRGNFPDRFSGHQFPNYSSELNVNALLLGDSALYLCASSLYLGTGSYEQYFGPGTRLTVT.

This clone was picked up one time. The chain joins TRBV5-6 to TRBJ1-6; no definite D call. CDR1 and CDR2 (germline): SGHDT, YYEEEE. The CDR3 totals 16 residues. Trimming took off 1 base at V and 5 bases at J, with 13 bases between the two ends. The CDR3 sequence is CASSLRRGVNNSPLHF. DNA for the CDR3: TGTGCCAGCAGCTTGCGGCGGGGTGTGAATAATTCACCCCTCCACTTT.

CDR3 DNA: TGTGCCAGCAAACCACATAGGGGATCCGTTAACTATGGCTACACCTTC. This codes for CASKPHRGSVNYGYTF. J is TRBJ1-2 and V is TRBV25-1; possibly TRBD1 for D (5 bases). This CDR3 comprises 16 residues. Trimming pared 7 bases from V and 1 base from J, leaving 19 bases between. The germline V gene has CDR1 MGHDK and CDR2 SYGVNS.

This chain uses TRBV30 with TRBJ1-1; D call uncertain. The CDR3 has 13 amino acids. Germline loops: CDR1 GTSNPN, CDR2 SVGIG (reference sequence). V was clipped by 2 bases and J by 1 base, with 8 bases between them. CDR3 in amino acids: CAWSINRNTEAFF. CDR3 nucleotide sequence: TGTGCCTGGAGTATAAACAGGAACACTGAAGCTTTCTTT. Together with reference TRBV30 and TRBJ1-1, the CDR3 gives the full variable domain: SQTIHQWPATLVQPVGSPLSLECTVEGTSNPNLYWYRQAAGRGLQLLFYSVGIGQISSEVPQNLSASRPQDRQFILSSKKLLLSDSGFYLCAWSINRNTEAFFGQGTRLTVV.

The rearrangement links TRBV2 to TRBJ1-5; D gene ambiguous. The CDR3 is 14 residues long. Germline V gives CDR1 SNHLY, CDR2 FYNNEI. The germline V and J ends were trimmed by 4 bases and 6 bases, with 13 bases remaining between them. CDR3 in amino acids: CASSGLVSGQPQHF. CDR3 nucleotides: TGTGCCAGCAGTGGACTCGTTAGCGGTCAGCCCCAGCATTTT.

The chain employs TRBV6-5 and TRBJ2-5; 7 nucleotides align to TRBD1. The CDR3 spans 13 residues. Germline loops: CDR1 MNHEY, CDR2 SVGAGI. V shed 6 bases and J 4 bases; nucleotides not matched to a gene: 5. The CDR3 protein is CASSTTGVETQYF. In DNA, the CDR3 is TGTGCCAGCAGCACTACAGGGGTAGAGACCCAGTACTTC.